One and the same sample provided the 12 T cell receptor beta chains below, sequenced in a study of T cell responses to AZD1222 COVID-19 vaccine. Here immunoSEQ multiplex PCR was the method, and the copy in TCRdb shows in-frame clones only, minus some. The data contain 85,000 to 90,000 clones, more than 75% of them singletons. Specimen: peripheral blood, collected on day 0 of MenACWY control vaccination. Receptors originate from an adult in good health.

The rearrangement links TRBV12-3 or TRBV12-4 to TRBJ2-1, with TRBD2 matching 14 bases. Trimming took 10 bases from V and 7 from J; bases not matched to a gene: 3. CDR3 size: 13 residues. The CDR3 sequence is CANRLAGGNEQFF. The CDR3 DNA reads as TGTGCCAACCGACTAGCGGGAGGGAATGAGCAGTTCTTC.

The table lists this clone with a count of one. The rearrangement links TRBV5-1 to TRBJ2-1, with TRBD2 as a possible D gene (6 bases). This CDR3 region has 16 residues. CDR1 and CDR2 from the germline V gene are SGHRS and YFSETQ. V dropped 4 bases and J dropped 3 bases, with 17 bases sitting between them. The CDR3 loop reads CASSPDPSGVYNEQFF. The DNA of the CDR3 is TGCGCCAGCAGCCCGGACCCCTCGGGGGTCTACAATGAGCAGTTCTTC. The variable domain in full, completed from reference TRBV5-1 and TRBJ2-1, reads KAGVTQTPRYLIKTRGQQVTLSCSPISGHRSVSWYQQTPGQGLQFLFEYFSETQRNKGNFPGRFSGRQFSNSRSEMNVSTLELGDSALYLCASSPDPSGVYNEQFFGPGTRLTVL.

The CDR3 nucleotides are TGTGCCAGTAACCACCGGGACAGGGGGGTTTCACCCCTCCACTTT. Translated, it gives CASNHRDRGVSPLHF. The V gene is TRBV19, the J gene TRBJ1-6; 11 nucleotides match TRBD1. The CDR3 contains 15 residues. The V gene end was trimmed by 7 bases and the J gene end by 9 bases; junction bases not matched to a gene: 8. Germline-derived CDR1 and CDR2 are LNHDA and SQIVND (reference sequence).

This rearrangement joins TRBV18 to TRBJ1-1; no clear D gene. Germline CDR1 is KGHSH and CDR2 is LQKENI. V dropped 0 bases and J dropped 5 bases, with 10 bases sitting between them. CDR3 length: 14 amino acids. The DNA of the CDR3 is TGTGCCAGCTCACCACCTTCACTGGGGACTGAAGCTTTCTTT. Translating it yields CASSPPSLGTEAFF.

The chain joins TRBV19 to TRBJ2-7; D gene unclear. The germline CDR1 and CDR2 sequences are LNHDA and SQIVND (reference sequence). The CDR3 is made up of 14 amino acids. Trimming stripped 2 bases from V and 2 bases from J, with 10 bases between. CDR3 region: CASSIFRRAYEQYF. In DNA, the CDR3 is TGTGCCAGTAGTATATTCAGGCGCGCCTACGAGCAGTACTTC.

CDR3 in amino acids: CASSPLPQGGHEQYF. The CDR3 DNA follows: TGTGCCAGCTCACCGCTCCCACAGGGAGGCCACGAGCAGTACTTC. The chain uses TRBV18 and TRBJ2-7; D could derive from TRBD1 or TRBD2 (6 bases each). Germline V gives CDR1 KGHSH, CDR2 LQKENI. V was trimmed by 3 bases and J by 5 bases, leaving 17 bases between them. The length of the CDR3 is 15 residues.

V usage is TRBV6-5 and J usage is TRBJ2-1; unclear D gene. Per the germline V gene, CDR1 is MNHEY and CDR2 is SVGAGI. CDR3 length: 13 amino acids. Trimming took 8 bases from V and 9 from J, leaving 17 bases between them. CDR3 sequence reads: CASGVSSFGEQFF. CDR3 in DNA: TGTGCCAGCGGGGTATCTAGTTTCGGTGAGCAGTTCTTC.

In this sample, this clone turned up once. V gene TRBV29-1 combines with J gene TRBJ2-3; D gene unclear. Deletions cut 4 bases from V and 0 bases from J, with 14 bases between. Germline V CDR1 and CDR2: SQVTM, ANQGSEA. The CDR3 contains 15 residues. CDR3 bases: TGCAGCGTTGGGGTCGGCAGTTCTAGCACAGATACGCAGTATTTT. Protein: CSVGVGSSSTDTQYF.

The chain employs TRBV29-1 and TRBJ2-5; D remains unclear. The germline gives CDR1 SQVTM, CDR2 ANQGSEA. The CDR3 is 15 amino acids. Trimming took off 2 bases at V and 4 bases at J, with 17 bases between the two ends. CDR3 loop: CSVELVGRMRETQYF. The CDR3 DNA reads TGCAGCGTTGAATTGGTCGGTCGGATGAGAGAGACCCAGTACTTC.

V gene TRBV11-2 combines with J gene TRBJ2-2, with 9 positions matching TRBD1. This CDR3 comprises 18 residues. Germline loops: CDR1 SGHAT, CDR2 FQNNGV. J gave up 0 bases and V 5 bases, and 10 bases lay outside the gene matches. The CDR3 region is CASSRTGGGFANTGELFF. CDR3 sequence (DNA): TGTGCCAGCAGCCGTACAGGGGGCGGTTTCGCGAACACCGGGGAGCTGTTTTTT.

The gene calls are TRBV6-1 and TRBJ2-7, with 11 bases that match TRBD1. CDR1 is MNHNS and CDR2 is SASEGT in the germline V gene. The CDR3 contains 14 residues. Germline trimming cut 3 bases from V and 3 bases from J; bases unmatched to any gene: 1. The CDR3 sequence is CASSEGQGGYEQYF. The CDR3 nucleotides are TGTGCCAGCAGTGAGGGACAGGGGGGCTACGAGCAGTACTTC.

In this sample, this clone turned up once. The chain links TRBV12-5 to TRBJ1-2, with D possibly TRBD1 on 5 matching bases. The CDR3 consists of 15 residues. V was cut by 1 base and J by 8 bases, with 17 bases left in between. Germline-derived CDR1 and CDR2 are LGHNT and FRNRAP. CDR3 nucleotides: TGTGCTAGTGGTTTGGGGAACAGGCGGGATGAGGGCTACACCTTC. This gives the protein CASGLGNRRDEGYTF.